This T cell receptor (beta chain) came from a study of CD8 T cells in Susac syndrome. The authors reverse transcribed about 0.5 to 1 ug RNA with random hexamers. TCRdb reprocessed the immunoSEQ multiplex PCR reads via MiXCR and lists one record per CDR3 protein. This table holds tens of thousands of distinct CDR3 sequences, roughly 92% found once. A single count supports this clonotype. The specimen sequenced was CD8+ T cells from PBMCs. The clonotype originates from a human donor with Susac syndrome.

CDR3 protein: CASSFYDTNTEAFF. As DNA, the CDR3 is TGTGCCAGCAGCTTCTACGACACAAACACTGAAGCTTTCTTT. The V gene is TRBV7-9, the J gene TRBJ1-1; no firm D call. Germline V CDR1 and CDR2: SEHNR, FQNEAQ (reference sequence). This CDR3 contains 14 residues. V shed 3 bases and J shed 2 bases, with 10 bases lying between them.